These 19 T cell receptor beta chains originate from one sample sequenced in a study of blood T cells in healthy people across ages. Using a J-beta primer mix together with a sample-barcoded 5' primer, a second PCR was run for about 7 to 12 cycles. TCRdb re-derived calls from the 5' RACE reads in MiXCR, one entry per CDR3 protein. The profile shows around 1,500,000 distinct CDR3 sequences, around 39% of them singletons. The sequenced material came from blood. The receptors originated from a woman between 18 and 30 years old in good health.

This chain links TRBV9 with TRBJ1-1; a weak D match, TRBD1 (5 bases). The germline CDR1 and CDR2 sequences are SGDLS and YYNGEE. The CDR3 is made up of 16 amino acids. V shed 1 base and J shed 6 bases, with 19 bases lying between them. The CDR3, as DNA: TGTGCCAGCAGCGTACCCAGGGACGGAGATATCCCTGAAGCTTTCTTT. This gives the protein CASSVPRDGDIPEAFF.

The V gene is TRBV28, the J gene TRBJ2-5; possibly TRBD2 for D (6 bases). CDR3 length: 15 residues. Trimming pared 6 bases from V and 1 base from J, leaving 15 bases between. Germline V CDR1 and CDR2: MDHEN, SYDVKM. As DNA, the CDR3 is TGTGCCAGCAGCCCTCGAGCGACTAGCCAAGAGACCCAGTACTTC. It yields the protein CASSPRATSQETQYF. Complete variable domain (other parts from reference TRBV28 and TRBJ2-5): DVKVTQSSRYLVKRTGEKVFLECVQDMDHENMFWYRQDPGLGLRLIYFSYDVKMKEKGDIPEGYSVSREKKERFSLILESASTNQTSMYLCASSPRATSQETQYFGPGTRLLVL.

The chain links TRBV15 to TRBJ1-3; D perhaps matches TRBD1 (6 bases). CDR3 length: 16 residues. CDR1 is LNHNV and CDR2 is YYDKDF in the germline V gene (reference sequence). V lost 3 bases and J lost 4, with 16 bases in between. For the CDR3, the DNA is TGTGCCACCAGCAGGACCGGTACAGGGACGGGAAACACCATATATTTT. Translating gives CATSRTGTGTGNTIYF.

The chain is built from TRBV6-5 and TRBJ2-7, with 7 bases fitting TRBD1. V shed 0 bases, J shed 3 bases, and the junction held 5 bases outside the gene matches. The CDR3 sequence is 15 residues long. Germline values: CDR1 MNHEY, CDR2 SVGAGI. CDR3 in DNA: TGTGCCAGCAGTTACTCCTCCGGGACAGTCTACGAGCAGTACTTC. This sequence encodes CASSYSSGTVYEQYF.

Only a few counts were recorded for this clonotype. This chain links TRBV5-1 with TRBJ2-7; D is uncertain. Germline assignment: CDR1 SGHRS and CDR2 YFSETQ. CDR3 size: 14 residues. Trimming cost V 1 base and J 6 bases, with 14 bases left between them. The CDR3 DNA is TGCGCCAGCAGCTTGAACCCGAGCCCCTCCGAGCAGTACTTC. Residues: CASSLNPSPSEQYF.

This clonotype showed up just a few times. V is TRBV12-3 or TRBV12-4 and J is TRBJ2-1, with D maybe TRBD2 (6 bases). The CDR3 spans 14 residues. The V and J ends lost 6 bases and 3 bases respectively, with 12 bases between them. The CDR3 loop is CASRPRLGYNEQFF. The CDR3 DNA is TGTGCCAGCAGGCCCAGACTAGGCTACAATGAGCAGTTCTTC.

This chain uses TRBV4-1 with TRBJ1-2; a weak D match, TRBD1 (6 bases). Germline CDR1 and CDR2: MGHRA and YSYEKL. The CDR3 length is 16 residues. V was pared by 0 bases and J by 4 bases, with 15 bases between. CDR3: CASSQDRTAHFYGYTF. The DNA for the CDR3 is TGCGCCAGCAGCCAAGACAGGACAGCTCACTTCTATGGCTACACCTTC.

The V call is TRBV7-9, the J call TRBJ1-1; D unclear. CDR1 and CDR2 from the germline V gene are SEHNR and FQNEAQ (reference sequence). The V gene lost 0 bases and the J gene lost 7 bases, with 6 bases spanning the gap. The CDR3 covers 12 residues. The CDR3 region has the DNA TGTGCCAGCAGCTTAGCGGACGGTGAAGCTTTCTTT. As protein: CASSLADGEAFF.

CDR3 loop: CAEGQDGYTF. The CDR3 DNA follows: TGTGCAGAGGGACAGGATGGCTACACCTTC. The chain links TRBV30 to TRBJ1-2; 8 positions agree with TRBD1. Germline-derived CDR1 and CDR2 are GTSNPN and SVGIG (reference sequence). The CDR3 is 10 residues long.

This clonotype turned up a few times. The rearrangement links TRBV27 to TRBJ2-4; 7 positions agree with TRBD2. Near its end, the DNA agrees better with TRBJ2-7, so the J call may be wrong. This CDR3 contains 14 residues. Per the germline V gene, CDR1 is MNHEY and CDR2 is SMNVEV (reference sequence). Here the CDR3 reads CASSPGGSNSEQYF. The CDR3 DNA follows: TGTGCCAGCAGTCCCGGGGGGTCGAACTCCGAGCAGTACTTC.

In its sample, this clonotype was seen a few times. This chain uses TRBV27 with TRBJ2-2, with no clear D. The V end lost 2 bases, the J end lost 6 bases, and 7 bases lay between the germline ends. CDR3 size: 13 residues. In germline, CDR1 is MNHEY, CDR2 SMNVEV (reference sequence). CDR3 coding DNA: TGTGCCAGCAGTTTAGGCCAGGCCGGGGAGCTGTTTTTT. It yields the protein CASSLGQAGELFF.

This clonotype came up a few times. This chain joins TRBV20-1 and TRBJ2-5; D is unresolved. Per germline, CDR1 DFQATT and CDR2 SNEGSKA (reference sequence). This CDR3 region has 14 residues. The V end lost 1 base, the J end lost 2 bases, and 11 bases lay between the germline ends. In DNA, the CDR3 is TGCAGTGCTAGAGTACCGACCACACAAGAGACCCAGTACTTC. It codes for CSARVPTTQETQYF.

Only a few counts were recorded for this clonotype. This rearrangement joins TRBV5-1 to TRBJ1-4, with D perhaps TRBD1 (5 bases). The CDR3 is made up of 17 amino acids. Germline V gives CDR1 SGHRS, CDR2 YFSETQ. V gave up 5 bases and J gave up 1 base, with 18 bases separating them. The CDR3 sequence is CASSHNPSGVTNEKLFF. CDR3 coding DNA: TGCGCCAGCAGTCATAATCCATCGGGGGTAACTAATGAAAAACTGTTTTTT. Supplemented by reference TRBV5-1 and TRBJ1-4, the full variable domain reads KAGVTQTPRYLIKTRGQQVTLSCSPISGHRSVSWYQQTPGQGLQFLFEYFSETQRNKGNFPGRFSGRQFSNSRSEMNVSTLELGDSALYLCASSHNPSGVTNEKLFFGSGTQLSVL.

In nucleotides, the CDR3 is TGTGCCACCGCTAACTTCCGCACAGATACGCAGTATTTT. This translates into CATANFRTDTQYF. This chain uses TRBV24-1 with TRBJ2-3; D is undetermined. The CDR3 covers 13 residues. Germline CDR1 and CDR2: KGHDR and SFDVKD. Trimming removed 9 bases at V and 1 base at J, with 10 bases between.

The V gene is TRBV18, the J gene TRBJ1-2, with D possibly being TRBD1 (6 bases). V gave up 3 bases and J gave up 0 bases, with 17 bases separating them. The CDR3 loop spans 17 amino acids. Germline values: CDR1 KGHSH, CDR2 LQKENI. This CDR3 reads CASSPRRTESTNYGYTF. CDR3 DNA sequence: TGTGCCAGCTCACCGCGTCGGACAGAATCAACTAACTATGGCTACACCTTC.

The V call is TRBV6-5, the J call TRBJ2-7, with TRBD1 matching over 10 bases. The CDR3 loop spans 12 amino acids. CDR1 and CDR2 from the germline V gene are MNHEY and SVGAGI. V lost 4 bases and J lost 12; bases outside the gene matches: 6. The CDR3 nucleotides are TGTGCCAGCAGTTTCGGACAGGGGGTACCGTACTTC. This codes for CASSFGQGVPYF.

There are a few counts of this clonotype. The chain carries TRBV7-2 and TRBJ1-1, with 9 bases identical to TRBD1. The CDR3 is 15 amino acids. CDR1 SGHTA and CDR2 FQGNSA come from the germline V gene. V was clipped by 5 bases and J by 0 bases; unmatched bases: 4. CDR3 residues: CASSTTGGMNTEAFF. The CDR3 coding sequence is TGTGCCAGCAGCACTACAGGGGGCATGAACACTGAAGCTTTCTTT.

The CDR3 DNA is TGTGCCAGCAGGGCAAGACTAGCGGGGATCGAGACCCAGTACTTC. Translated: CASRARLAGIETQYF. The chain uses TRBV12-3 or TRBV12-4 and TRBJ2-5; 11 nucleotides match TRBD2. The trim removed 6 bases at V and 5 bases at J, leaving 8 bases unmatched. This CDR3 spans 15 amino acids.

V usage is TRBV30 and J usage is TRBJ2-3; 10 nucleotides line up with TRBD1. CDR1 is GTSNPN and CDR2 is SVGIG in the germline V gene (reference sequence). CDR3 length equals 15 residues. V lost 4 bases to trimming and J lost 4 bases; unmatched junction nucleotides: 8. The DNA of the CDR3 is TGTGCCTGGATGTCGGGACAGGGGATGGCAGATACGCAGTATTTT. Its protein is CAWMSGQGMADTQYF.